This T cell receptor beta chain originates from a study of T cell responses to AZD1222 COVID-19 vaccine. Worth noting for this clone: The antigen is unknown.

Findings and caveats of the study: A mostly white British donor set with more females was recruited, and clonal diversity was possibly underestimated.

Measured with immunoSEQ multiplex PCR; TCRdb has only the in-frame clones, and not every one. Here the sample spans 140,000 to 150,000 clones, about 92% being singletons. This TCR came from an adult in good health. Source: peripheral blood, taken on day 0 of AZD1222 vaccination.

CDR3 protein: CASSEDTSGNTIYF. Here the CDR3 DNA reads TGTGCCAGCAGCGAGGACACCTCTGGAAACACCATATATTTT. V gene TRBV7-2 combines with J gene TRBJ1-3, with D maybe TRBD1 (5 bases). Trimming pared 5 bases from V and 0 bases from J, leaving 8 bases between. This CDR3 region has 14 residues. Germline V CDR1 and CDR2: SGHTA, FQGNSA. The whole variable domain, filled in from reference TRBV7-2 and TRBJ1-3, reads GAGVSQSPSNKVTEKGKDVELRCDPISGHTALYWYRQSLGQGLEFLIYFQGNSAPDKSGLPSDRFSAERTGGSVSTLTIQRTQQEDSAVYLCASSEDTSGNTIYFGEGSWLTVV.